The present TCR beta chain was sequenced within a study of blood T cell repertoires in COVID-19. Study overall: Sites across the United States, Italy and Spain contributed samples from acute and convalescent COVID-19. The analysed material was cDNA or gDNA that came from T cells, B-cell-depleted T cells, or PBMCs.

Method: immunoSEQ multiplex PCR; TCRdb's copy keeps in-frame clones and lacks some. The table records roughly 400,000 clones, about 86% of them present only once. The age range of participants was about 18 to 90 years, with residence in under 25 US areas. Participants were placed into cohorts based on the clinical history they reported. The source material was PBMCs or T cells enriched from blood (not recorded which). The receptor comes from a woman aged 45-60 years who had recovered from COVID-19.

The CDR3 sequence is CASSIGTSGGGTDTQYF. CDR3 sequence (DNA): TGTGCCAGTAGTATTGGGACTAGCGGGGGAGGCACAGATACGCAGTATTTT. V usage is TRBV19 and J usage is TRBJ2-3; 14 bases are shared with TRBD2. Unmatched junction bases numbered 3, after V lost 3 bases and J lost 1 base. Germline CDR1 LNHDA, CDR2 SQIVND (reference sequence). The length of the CDR3 is 17 residues.